This record covers a single T cell receptor (beta chain). The target antigen is unknown. The data are from a study of T cell responses to AZD1222 COVID-19 vaccine. Study in general: Pooled together were second doses at about 4 or about 12 weeks.

The CDR3 has 15 residues. After removal of 1 base from V and 3 bases from J, the junction contained 4 bases not matched to a gene. The germline gives CDR1 MGHRA, CDR2 YSYEKL. The repertoire was sequenced with immunoSEQ multiplex PCR; TCRdb's copy has only in-frame clones and lacks some. There are over 90,000 clones in the sample; around 90% occur only once, and 20% lies in the top ten. Study results and caveats: Clonal diversity was possibly underestimated; the donors were predominantly white British and more often female. Baseline serostatus was positive in only a handful of AZD1222 recipients. After the peak T cell response, and only then, were repertoires sampled.

Sequenced here: peripheral blood, sampled on day 0 of AZD1222 vaccination. V gene TRBV4-1 combines with J gene TRBJ2-7, with 9 bases lining up with TRBD2. The source is an adult in good health. CDR3 DNA: TGCGCCAGCAGCCAAGCGGTGACTAGCGGCTACGAGCAGTACTTC. Translated, it gives CASSQAVTSGYEQYF.